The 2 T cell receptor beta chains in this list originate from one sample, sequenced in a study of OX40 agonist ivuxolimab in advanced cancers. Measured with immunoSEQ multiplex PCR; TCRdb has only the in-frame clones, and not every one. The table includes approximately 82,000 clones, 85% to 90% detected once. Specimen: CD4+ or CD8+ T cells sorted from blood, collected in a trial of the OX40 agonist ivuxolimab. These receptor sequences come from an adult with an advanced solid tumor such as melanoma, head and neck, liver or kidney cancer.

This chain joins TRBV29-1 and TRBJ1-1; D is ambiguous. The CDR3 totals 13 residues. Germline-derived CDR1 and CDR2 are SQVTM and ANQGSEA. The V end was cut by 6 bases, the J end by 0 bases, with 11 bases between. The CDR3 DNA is TGCAGCGTCGCCGGGGTATTGAACACTGAAGCTTTCTTT. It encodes CSVAGVLNTEAFF.

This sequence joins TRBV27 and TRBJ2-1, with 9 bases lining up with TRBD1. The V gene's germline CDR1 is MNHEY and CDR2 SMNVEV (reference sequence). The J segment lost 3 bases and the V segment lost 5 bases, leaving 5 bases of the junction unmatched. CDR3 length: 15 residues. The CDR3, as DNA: TGTGCCAGCAGTCGGACAGGGGCGAACTACAATGAGCAGTTCTTC. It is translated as CASSRTGANYNEQFF.